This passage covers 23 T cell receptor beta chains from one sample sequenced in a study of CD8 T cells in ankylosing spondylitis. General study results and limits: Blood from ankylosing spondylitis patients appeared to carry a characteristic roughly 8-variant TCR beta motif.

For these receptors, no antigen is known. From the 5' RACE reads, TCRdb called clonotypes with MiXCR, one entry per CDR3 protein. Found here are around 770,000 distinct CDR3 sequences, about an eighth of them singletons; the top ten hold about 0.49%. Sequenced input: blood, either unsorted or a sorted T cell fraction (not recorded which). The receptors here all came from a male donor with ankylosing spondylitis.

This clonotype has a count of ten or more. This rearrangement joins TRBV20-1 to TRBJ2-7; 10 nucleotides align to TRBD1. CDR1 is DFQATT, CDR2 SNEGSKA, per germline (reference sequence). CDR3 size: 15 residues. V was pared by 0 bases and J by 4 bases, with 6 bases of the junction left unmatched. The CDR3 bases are TGCAGTGCTAGAGACCAGGGACAGGGGACTTACGAGCAGTACTTC. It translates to CSARDQGQGTYEQYF.

The CDR3, as DNA: TGCGCCAGCAGCTCGACTCAGTACGAGCAGTACTTC. Amino acids: CASSSTQYEQYF. The V and J genes are TRBV5-1 and TRBJ2-7; D is unresolved. The germline V and J ends were trimmed by 3 bases and 4 bases, with 8 bases remaining between them. Germline V gives CDR1 SGHRS, CDR2 YFSETQ. CDR3 length equals 12 residues.

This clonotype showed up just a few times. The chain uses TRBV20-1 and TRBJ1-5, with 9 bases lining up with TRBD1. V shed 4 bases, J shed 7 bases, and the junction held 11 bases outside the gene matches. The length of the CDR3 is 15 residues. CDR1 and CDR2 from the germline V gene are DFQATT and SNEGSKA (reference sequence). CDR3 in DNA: TGCAGTGCTACCCCTCTACAGGGGGCCAGGCAGCCCCAGCATTTT. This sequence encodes CSATPLQGARQPQHF.

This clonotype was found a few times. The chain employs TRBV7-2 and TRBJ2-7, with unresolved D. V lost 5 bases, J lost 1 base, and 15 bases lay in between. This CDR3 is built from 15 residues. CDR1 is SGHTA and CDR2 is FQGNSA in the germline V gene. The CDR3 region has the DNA TGTGCCAGCAGCCCAAAGGGCAGGCTTTCCTACGAGCAGTACTTC. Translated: CASSPKGRLSYEQYF.

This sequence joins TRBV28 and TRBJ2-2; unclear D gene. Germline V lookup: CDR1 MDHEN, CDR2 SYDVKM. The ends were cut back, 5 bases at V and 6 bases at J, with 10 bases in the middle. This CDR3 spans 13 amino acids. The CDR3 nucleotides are TGTGCCAGCAGTCTAATAAGATCCGGGGAGCTGTTTTTT. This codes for CASSLIRSGELFF.

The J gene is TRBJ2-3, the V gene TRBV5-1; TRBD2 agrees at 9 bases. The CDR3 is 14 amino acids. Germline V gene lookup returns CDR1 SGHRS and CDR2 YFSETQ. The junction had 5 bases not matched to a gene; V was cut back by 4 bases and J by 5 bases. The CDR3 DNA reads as TGCGCCAGCAGCCCGGCGGGGGGGGAAGATACGCAGTATTTT. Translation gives CASSPAGGEDTQYF.

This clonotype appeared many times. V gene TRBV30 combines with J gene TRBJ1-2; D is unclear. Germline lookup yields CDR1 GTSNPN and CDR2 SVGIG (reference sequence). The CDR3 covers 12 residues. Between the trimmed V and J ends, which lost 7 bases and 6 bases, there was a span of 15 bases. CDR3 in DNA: TGTGCCTCGTACACATGGGGTAATGGCTACACCTTC. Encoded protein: CASYTWGNGYTF.

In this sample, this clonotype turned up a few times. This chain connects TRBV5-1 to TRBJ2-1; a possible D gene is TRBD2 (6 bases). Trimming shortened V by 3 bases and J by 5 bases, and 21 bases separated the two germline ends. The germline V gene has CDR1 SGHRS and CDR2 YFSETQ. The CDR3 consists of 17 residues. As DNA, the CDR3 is TGCGCCAGCAGCTGGGGCCCAAGCGGGCTCCCCAACAATGAGCAGTTCTTC. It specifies CASSWGPSGLPNNEQFF.

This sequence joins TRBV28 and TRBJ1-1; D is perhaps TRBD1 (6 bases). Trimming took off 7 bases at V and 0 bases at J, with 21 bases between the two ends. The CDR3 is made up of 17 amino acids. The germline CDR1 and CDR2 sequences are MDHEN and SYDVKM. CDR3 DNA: TGTGCCAGCACTAGAGGTTATTTCGGGACATTGAACACTGAAGCTTTCTTT. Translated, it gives CASTRGYFGTLNTEAFF.

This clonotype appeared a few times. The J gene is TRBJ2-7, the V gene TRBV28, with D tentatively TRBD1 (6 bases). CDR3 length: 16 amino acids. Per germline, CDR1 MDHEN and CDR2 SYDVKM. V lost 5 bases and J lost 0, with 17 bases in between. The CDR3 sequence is CASSPRVGAYSYEQYF. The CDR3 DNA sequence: TGTGCCAGCAGTCCCCGGGTGGGGGCCTACTCCTACGAGCAGTACTTC.

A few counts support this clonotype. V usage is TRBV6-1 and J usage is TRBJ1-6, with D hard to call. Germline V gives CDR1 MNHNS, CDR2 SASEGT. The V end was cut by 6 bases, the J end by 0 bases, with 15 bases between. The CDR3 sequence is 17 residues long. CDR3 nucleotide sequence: TGTGCCAGCAGGAGGGAACCGCTGAGCTCCTATAATTCACCCCTCCACTTT. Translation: CASRREPLSSYNSPLHF.

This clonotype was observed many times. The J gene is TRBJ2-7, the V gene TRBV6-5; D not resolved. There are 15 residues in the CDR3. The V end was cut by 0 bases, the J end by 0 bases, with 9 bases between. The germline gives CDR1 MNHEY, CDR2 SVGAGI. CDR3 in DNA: TGTGCCAGCAGTTACTCTTCAGCCTTCTCCTACGAGCAGTACTTC. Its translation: CASSYSSAFSYEQYF.

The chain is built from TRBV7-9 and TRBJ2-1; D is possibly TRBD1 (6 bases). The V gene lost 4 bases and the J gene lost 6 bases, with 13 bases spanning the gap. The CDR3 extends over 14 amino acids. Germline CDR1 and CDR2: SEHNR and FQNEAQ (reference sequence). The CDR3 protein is CASSSPDRLNEQFF. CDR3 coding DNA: TGTGCCAGCAGCTCTCCGGACAGACTCAATGAGCAGTTCTTC.

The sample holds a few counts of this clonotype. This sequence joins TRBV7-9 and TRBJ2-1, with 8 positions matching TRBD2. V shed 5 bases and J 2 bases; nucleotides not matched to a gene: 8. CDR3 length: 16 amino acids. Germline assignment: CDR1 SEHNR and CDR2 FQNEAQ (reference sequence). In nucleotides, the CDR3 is TGTGCCAGCAGCCGTCAACCGGGACTAGCCTACAATGAGCAGTTCTTC. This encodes CASSRQPGLAYNEQFF.

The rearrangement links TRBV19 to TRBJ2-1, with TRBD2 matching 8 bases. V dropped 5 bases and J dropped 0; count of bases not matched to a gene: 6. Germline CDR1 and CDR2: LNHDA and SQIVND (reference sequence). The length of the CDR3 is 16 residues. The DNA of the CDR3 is TGTGCCAGTAGTGACGGGGGGGGAGGCTCCTACAATGAGCAGTTCTTC. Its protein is CASSDGGGGSYNEQFF.

This CDR3 is CASSRPPTSRSSYEQYF. CDR3 sequence (DNA): TGTGCCAGCAGCCGGCCCCCCACTAGCAGGAGCTCCTACGAGCAGTACTTC. V and J are TRBV4-2 and TRBJ2-7; the D gene is possibly TRBD2 (6 bases). This CDR3 is built from 17 residues. Per germline, CDR1 LGHNA and CDR2 YNFKEQ. Trimming removed 4 bases at V and 0 bases at J, with 19 bases between.

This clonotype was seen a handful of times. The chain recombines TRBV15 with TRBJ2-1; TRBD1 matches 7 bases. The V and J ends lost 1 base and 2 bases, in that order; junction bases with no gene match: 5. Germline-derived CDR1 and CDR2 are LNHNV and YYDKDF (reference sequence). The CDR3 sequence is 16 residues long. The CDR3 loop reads CATSRGQGNPYNEQFF. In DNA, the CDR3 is TGTGCCACCAGCAGAGGACAGGGAAATCCCTACAATGAGCAGTTCTTC.

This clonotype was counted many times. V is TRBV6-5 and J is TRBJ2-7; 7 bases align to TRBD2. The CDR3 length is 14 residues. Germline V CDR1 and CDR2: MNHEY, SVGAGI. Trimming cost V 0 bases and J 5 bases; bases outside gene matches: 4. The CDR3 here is CASSYSRGNDEQYF. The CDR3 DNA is TGTGCCAGCAGTTACTCGCGGGGGAACGACGAGCAGTACTTC.

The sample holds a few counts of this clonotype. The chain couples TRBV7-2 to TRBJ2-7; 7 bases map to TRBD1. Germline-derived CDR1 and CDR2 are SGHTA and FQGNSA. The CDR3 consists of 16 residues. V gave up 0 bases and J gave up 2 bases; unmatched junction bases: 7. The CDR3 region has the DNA TGTGCCAGCAGCTTAGCCAAGGACAGGACCCCCTACGAGCAGTACTTC. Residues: CASSLAKDRTPYEQYF. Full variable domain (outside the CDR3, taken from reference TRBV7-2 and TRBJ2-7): GAGVSQSPSNKVTEKGKDVELRCDPISGHTALYWYRQSLGQGLEFLIYFQGNSAPDKSGLPSDRFSAERTGGSVSTLTIQRTQQEDSAVYLCASSLAKDRTPYEQYFGPGTRLTVT.

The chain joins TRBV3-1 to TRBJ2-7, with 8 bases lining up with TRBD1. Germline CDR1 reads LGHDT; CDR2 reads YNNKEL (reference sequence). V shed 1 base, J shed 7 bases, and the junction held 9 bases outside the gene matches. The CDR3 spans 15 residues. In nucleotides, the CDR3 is TGTGCCAGCAGCCAAGTCGCGGGACAGGTTGCGGAGCAGTACTTC. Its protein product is CASSQVAGQVAEQYF.

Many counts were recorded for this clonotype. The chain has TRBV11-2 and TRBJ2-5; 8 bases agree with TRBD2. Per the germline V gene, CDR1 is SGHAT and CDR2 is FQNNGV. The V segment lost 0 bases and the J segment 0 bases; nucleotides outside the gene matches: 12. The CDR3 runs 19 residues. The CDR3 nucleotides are TGTGCCAGCAGCTTAGATAAAAGCGGGAGAGATTTAAACCAAGAGACCCAGTACTTC. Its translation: CASSLDKSGRDLNQETQYF.

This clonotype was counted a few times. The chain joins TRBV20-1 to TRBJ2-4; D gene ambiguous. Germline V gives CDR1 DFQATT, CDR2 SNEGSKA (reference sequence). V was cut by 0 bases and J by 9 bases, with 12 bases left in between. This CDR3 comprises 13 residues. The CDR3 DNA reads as TGCAGTGCTAGAGATACGGGTAGGGTCATTCAGTACTTC. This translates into CSARDTGRVIQYF.

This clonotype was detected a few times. The CDR3 sequence: CASSQDRDYYNNEQFF. The CDR3 DNA is TGCGCCAGCAGCCAAGATAGGGACTACTACAACAATGAGCAGTTCTTC. This chain joins TRBV4-1 and TRBJ2-1; 7 nucleotides line up with TRBD2. Germline-derived CDR1 and CDR2 are MGHRA and YSYEKL. The ends lost 0 bases at V and 5 bases at J; junction bases unmatched: 7. The CDR3 runs 16 residues.